Sequencing of this T cell receptor (beta chain) was carried out in a study of blood T cell repertoires in COVID-19. This CDR3 has 14 amino acids. With 4 bases removed from V and 0 bases from J, the gap between germline ends came to 10 bases. The germline gives CDR1 SGHAT, CDR2 FQNNGV. Assay used: immunoSEQ multiplex PCR; TCRdb lists only in-frame clones, some missing. The sample lists about 170,000 clones, around 80% occurring once. Clinical history reported by participants formed the basis on which cohorts were assigned. The chain uses TRBV11-2 and TRBJ2-7; D unresolved. Source material: PBMCs or T cells enriched from blood (not recorded which). The sequence derives from a man aged 45-60 years who had recovered from COVID-19. The chain's CDR3 is CASSYTATSYEQYF. CDR3 coding DNA: TGTGCCAGCAGCTACACAGCTACCTCCTACGAGCAGTACTTC. Based on the CDR3 plus reference TRBV11-2 and TRBJ2-7, the full variable domain is EAGVAQSPRYKIIEKRQSVAFWCNPISGHATLYWYQQILGQGPKLLIQFQNNGVVDDSQLPKDRFSAERLKGVDSTLKIQPAKLEDSAVYLCASSYTATSYEQYFGPGTRLTVT.